This TCR beta chain was profiled in a study of monozygotic twins with cystic fibrosis. As for the study in general: With about 15 PCR cycles, barcoded libraries came from about 3 micrograms of fragmented DNA. Findings and caveats of the study: Median Simpson clonality of 0.0095 suggested naive T cells predominated.

Note on this clone: The antigen is undetermined.

Profiling relied on immunoSEQ multiplex PCR, and the TCRdb table lists in-frame clones only, not all of them. The sample lists under 10,000 clones; around 98% were seen once. Sequencing input: blood. The TCR was taken from a girl aged 2-9 years with cystic fibrosis.

The CDR3 bases are TGCGCCAGCACATTGACAGGTCCGAGCTCTGGAAACACCATATATTTT. Residues: CASTLTGPSSGNTIYF. This chain uses TRBV5-1 with TRBJ1-3; maybe TRBD1 (6 bases). Germline loops: CDR1 SGHRS, CDR2 YFSETQ. Between the trimmed V and J ends, which lost 6 bases and 0 bases, there was a span of 16 bases. The CDR3 has 16 residues.